Each of the 21 T cell receptor beta chains below was sequenced from the same sample in a study of T cell responses to AZD1222 COVID-19 vaccine. The repertoire was sequenced with immunoSEQ multiplex PCR; TCRdb's copy has only in-frame clones and lacks some. The table records 90,000 to 110,000 clones, about 88% of them present only once. Sequenced material: peripheral blood, taken on day 0 of AZD1222 vaccination. These receptors originate from an adult in good health.

The sample holds one count of this clone. The V and J genes are TRBV18 and TRBJ1-1; D is unresolved. Germline loops: CDR1 KGHSH, CDR2 LQKENI. Trimming removed 6 bases from V and 1 base from J, with 6 bases in between. This CDR3 comprises 12 residues. Here the CDR3 reads CASSQQNTEAFF. The DNA for the CDR3 is TGTGCCAGCTCGCAGCAGAACACTGAAGCTTTCTTT.

The chain is built from TRBV3-1 (or the pseudogene TRBV3-2) and TRBJ1-1; D gene ambiguous. Germline V lookup: CDR1 LGHDT, CDR2 YNNKEL (reference sequence). The CDR3 sequence is 14 residues long. Trimming removed 1 base at V and 4 bases at J, with 10 bases between. CDR3 in DNA: TGTGCCAGCAGCCAAGGTGCGGGGATCACTGAAGCTTTCTTT. Its protein is CASSQGAGITEAFF.

The rearrangement joins TRBV6-5 to TRBJ2-3; no clear D gene. CDR3 length equals 13 residues. Trimming cost V 7 bases and J 3 bases, with 11 bases left between them. Germline CDR1 MNHEY, CDR2 SVGAGI. The CDR3 loop is CASTSRATDTQYF. CDR3 in DNA: TGTGCCAGCACAAGTAGGGCGACAGATACGCAGTATTTT.

This chain uses TRBV11-3 with TRBJ2-1; 11 bases are a match to TRBD2. The CDR3 runs to 16 residues. V trimming: 5 bases; J trimming: 4 bases; junction bases outside the gene matches: 7. Germline V gene sequence: CDR1 SGHNT, CDR2 YENEEA. Here the CDR3 DNA reads TGTGCCAGCAGCGCCCATACTAGCGGGGGTTACAATGAGCAGTTCTTC. Its translation: CASSAHTSGGYNEQFF. Full variable domain (rest looked up from reference TRBV11-3 and TRBJ2-1): EAGVVQSPRYKIIEKKQPVAFWCNPISGHNTLYWYLQNLGQGPELLIRYENEEAVDDSQLPKDRFSAERLKGVDSTLKIQPAELGDSAVYLCASSAHTSGGYNEQFFGPGTRLTVL.

Of note for this clone: One end of the junction is discordant with germline, which a read error may explain. CDR3: CASSLGDGELFF. CDR3 DNA sequence: TGTGCTAGCAGCCTCGGTGACGGGGAGCTGTTTTTT. The V call is TRBV7-7, the J call TRBJ2-2; D uncertain. The CDR3 consists of 12 residues. The V gene's germline CDR1 is SSHAT and CDR2 FNYEAQ (reference sequence).

The chain links TRBV29-1 to TRBJ2-5, with D possibly being TRBD2 (6 bases). V lost 4 bases and J lost 4, with 13 bases in between. The CDR3 length is 13 residues. Germline assignment: CDR1 SQVTM and CDR2 ANQGSEA. For the CDR3, the DNA is TGCAGCGTTGGGGCGGGGATTCGAGAGACCCAGTACTTC. Translated: CSVGAGIRETQYF.

The chain combines TRBV3-1 (or the pseudogene TRBV3-2) with TRBJ1-4; 9 bases fit TRBD1. CDR1 is LGHDT and CDR2 is YNNKEL in the germline V gene (reference sequence). The CDR3 covers 16 residues. V lost 1 base, J lost 4 bases, and 4 bases stayed unmatched. The CDR3 DNA sequence: TGTGCCAGCAGCCAAGCGGACAGGGGCATTAATGAAAAACTGTTTTTT. Amino acid sequence: CASSQADRGINEKLFF.

The V and J genes are TRBV6-1 and TRBJ2-2; D unresolved. The V and J ends lost 6 bases and 7 bases respectively, with 15 bases between them. CDR1 MNHNS and CDR2 SASEGT come from the germline V gene. CDR3 length equals 14 residues. In DNA, the CDR3 is TGTGCCAGCAGCGGACCCACAGCTGTCGGGGAGCTGTTTTTT. Amino acids: CASSGPTAVGELFF.

A note on this clone: A junction boundary mismatches the germline segment, possibly from a read error. Here the CDR3 reads CASSLGPGTGRFGTKNIQYF. The DNA for the CDR3 is TGTGCTAGCAGCTTAGGGCCCGGGACAGGGCGGTTTGGGACCAAAAACATTCAGTACTTC. The genes are TRBV7-7 and TRBJ2-4; 9 bases map to TRBD1. This CDR3 region has 20 residues. The V gene's germline CDR1 is SSHAT and CDR2 FNYEAQ (reference sequence).

The V call is TRBV27, the J call TRBJ1-2, with D uncertain. Germline V gene sequence: CDR1 MNHEY, CDR2 SMNVEV (reference sequence). This CDR3 is built from 13 residues. Trimming pared 10 bases from V and 8 bases from J, leaving 20 bases between. CDR3 protein: CAMPGRVREGYTF. The CDR3 DNA reads TGTGCCATGCCTGGGAGGGTCCGGGAAGGCTACACCTTC.

The chain couples TRBV7-9 to TRBJ2-4, with 8 bases lining up with TRBD2. Germline loops: CDR1 SEHNR, CDR2 FQNEAQ (reference sequence). The CDR3 is made up of 17 amino acids. Germline trimming cut 1 base from V and 8 bases from J; bases unmatched to any gene: 13. CDR3 region: CASSLGSGGGRTHIQYF. The CDR3 DNA sequence: TGTGCCAGCAGCTTAGGGTCCGGGGGCGGGAGGACCCACATTCAGTACTTC.

The J gene is TRBJ2-3, the V gene TRBV5-1; 10 nucleotides match TRBD1. J gave up 4 bases and V 4 bases, and 6 bases lay outside the gene matches. This CDR3 is built from 15 residues. Germline CDR1 and CDR2: SGHRS and YFSETQ. The CDR3 reads CASSVGQGNADTQYF. CDR3 DNA: TGCGCCAGCAGCGTGGGACAGGGGAACGCAGATACGCAGTATTTT.

CDR3 loop: CAWTIGGPRGLDSPLHF. CDR3 nucleotides: TGTGCCTGGACGATTGGTGGACCGAGGGGTTTAGATTCACCCCTCCACTTT. The V and J genes are TRBV30 and TRBJ1-6; D may be TRBD1 (5 bases). Per the germline V gene, CDR1 is GTSNPN and CDR2 is SVGIG (reference sequence). The V and J ends lost 4 bases and 8 bases respectively, with 24 bases between them. The CDR3 has 17 amino acids.

CDR3: CAWRDRGDEQYF. CDR3 in DNA: TGTGCCTGGAGGGACAGGGGGGACGAGCAGTACTTC. This chain links TRBV30 with TRBJ2-7; 10 nucleotides align to TRBD1. J gave up 5 bases and V 3 bases, and 1 base lay outside the gene matches. Per germline, CDR1 GTSNPN and CDR2 SVGIG (reference sequence). The CDR3 runs to 12 residues.

V and J are TRBV9 and TRBJ2-4; no firm D call. This CDR3 is built from 16 residues. Looked up from germline, CDR1 is SGDLS and CDR2 is YYNGEE. V shed 1 base and J shed 0 bases, with 11 bases lying between them. The CDR3 coding sequence is TGTGCCAGCAGCGTAACCAGCGAACTAGCCAAAAACATTCAGTACTTC. This translates into CASSVTSELAKNIQYF.

The chain recombines TRBV11-2 with TRBJ1-1, with D hard to call. The CDR3 runs to 14 residues. Trimming shortened V by 3 bases and J by 4 bases, and 12 bases separated the two germline ends. The germline CDR1 and CDR2 sequences are SGHAT and FQNNGV. Written as DNA, the CDR3 is TGTGCCAGCAGCTTTTTATCGGTAGGCACTGAAGCTTTCTTT. Translation: CASSFLSVGTEAFF.

This rearrangement joins TRBV5-1 to TRBJ2-7; D unclear. The CDR3 totals 14 residues. The V gene lost 0 bases and the J gene lost 3 bases, with 10 bases spanning the gap. Germline loops: CDR1 SGHRS, CDR2 YFSETQ. CDR3 residues: CASSLVGLHYEQYF. CDR3 coding DNA: TGCGCCAGCAGCTTGGTGGGTCTTCACTACGAGCAGTACTTC.

The chain couples TRBV18 to TRBJ1-5; a possible D gene is TRBD1 (5 bases). Germline lookup yields CDR1 KGHSH and CDR2 LQKENI. Trimming pared 5 bases from V and 3 bases from J, leaving 11 bases between. This CDR3 has 14 amino acids. As DNA, the CDR3 is TGTGCCAGCTCATCCACAGGAAACAATCAGCCCCAGCATTTT. Protein sequence: CASSSTGNNQPQHF.

The rearrangement joins TRBV5-1 to TRBJ1-4; TRBD1 might be the D (5 bases). The germline gives CDR1 SGHRS, CDR2 YFSETQ. The CDR3 runs to 16 residues. Between the trimmed V and J ends, which lost 3 bases and 4 bases, there was a span of 16 bases. DNA for the CDR3: TGCGCCAGCAGCTCGACCGGTCAGGGAATTAATGAAAAACTGTTTTTT. This encodes CASSSTGQGINEKLFF.

V is TRBV6-1 and J is TRBJ1-3; D remains ambiguous. This CDR3 comprises 16 residues. Per the germline V gene, CDR1 is MNHNS and CDR2 is SASEGT. Trimming pared 2 bases from V and 4 bases from J, leaving 15 bases between. CDR3 amino acids: CASSERLVRAGNTIYF. The CDR3 nucleotides are TGTGCCAGCAGTGAAAGGTTGGTGCGGGCCGGAAACACCATATATTTT.

This chain joins TRBV27 and TRBJ2-1; 12 bases align to TRBD2. The CDR3 sequence is 15 residues long. Germline CDR1 is MNHEY and CDR2 is SMNVEV (reference sequence). V lost 3 bases to trimming and J lost 8 bases; unmatched junction nucleotides: 5. The CDR3 reads CASSLVGLAGHEQFF. CDR3 in DNA: TGTGCCAGCAGTTTGGTTGGACTAGCGGGACATGAGCAGTTCTTC.